These 27 T cell receptor beta chains were sequenced from one sample in a study of CXCR3-negative and CXCR3-positive naive CD8 T cells. Study observations and caveats: Naive cells with CXCR3 showed TRB CDR3s that were more hydrophobic than those in CXCR3-negative naive cells.

These TCRs' antigens remain unknown. The study made its TRB cDNA libraries by 5' RACE, adding UMI labels. From its re-call of the 5' RACE reads, TCRdb lists each CDR3 protein once, without DNA. Recorded for this sample: tens of thousands of distinct CDR3 sequences. Sequencing was performed on naive CXCR3+ CD8+ T cells from blood. Subset described: CD45RO-CCR7+CD27+CD95- naive CD8+ T cells expressing CXCR3 (TNR3+). The receptors derive from a human donor in good health. Some clones in this sample may be carry-over from other donors' samples.

The chain is built from TRBV5-1 and TRBJ2-1; the TCRdb call, TRBD1, lacks DNA for checking. The CDR3 spans 16 residues. Germline CDR1 and CDR2: SGHRS and YFSETQ. The chain's CDR3 is CASSLAGRDQWDEQFF.

Here the CDR3 reads CASSYSGQVGEQYF. J is TRBJ2-7 and V is TRBV6-5; TCRdb reports TRBD1, a call that lacks DNA to check it against. CDR1 is MNHEY, CDR2 SVGAGI, per germline. The CDR3 has 14 amino acids.

The chain couples TRBV6-4 to TRBJ2-1. Germline V gives CDR1 MRHNA, CDR2 SNTAGT. The CDR3 runs 15 residues. CDR3 in amino acids: CASSEYGEAYNEQFF.

The chain couples TRBV4-3 to TRBJ2-7; as DNA is missing, the TRBD2 call by TCRdb cannot be tested. CDR1 and CDR2 (germline): LGHNA, YSLEER. This CDR3 is built from 15 residues. The CDR3 sequence is CASSQDSGGIYEQYF.

The chain is built from TRBV28 and TRBJ2-5. The germline CDR1 and CDR2 sequences are MDHEN and SYDVKM. This CDR3 is 13 amino acids long. The chain's CDR3 is CASNEIHVETQYF.

The chain has TRBV6-2 or TRBV6-3 and TRBJ2-1; the D gene TCRdb calls, TRBD1, cannot be checked with no DNA. CDR3 size: 17 residues. Germline loops: CDR1 MNHEY, CDR2 SVGEGT. CDR3: CASSYPGLGQGNNEQFF.

This rearrangement joins TRBV21-1 to TRBJ2-4; the TRBD1 assignment by TCRdb is unverifiable without DNA. TRBV21-1 is given as a pseudogene. The CDR3 loop spans 16 amino acids. The CDR3 spells CARATPPGQAKNIQYF.

The chain uses TRBV4-3 and TRBJ1-2; there is no DNA to check the TCRdb D call of TRBD1. CDR1 LGHNA and CDR2 YSLEER come from the germline V gene. This CDR3 has 15 residues. CDR3 region: CASSQEKTGRDGYTF.

V usage is TRBV29-1 and J usage is TRBJ1-2; TCRdb's D call of TRBD1 is untestable without DNA. In germline, CDR1 is SQVTM, CDR2 ANQGSEA. The CDR3 runs 13 residues. CDR3 protein: CSAETAGDYGYTF.

The V call is TRBV29-1, the J call TRBJ1-1; TCRdb lists TRBD1, though no DNA is available to test this call. Germline lookup yields CDR1 SQVTM and CDR2 ANQGSEA. The CDR3 has 14 amino acids. This chain's CDR3 is CSVLGTGGFAEAFF. The full variable domain, completed using reference TRBV29-1 and TRBJ1-1, is SAVISQKPSRDICQRGTSLTIQCQVDSQVTMMFWYRQQPGQSLTLIATANQGSEATYESGFVIDKFPISRPNLTFSTLTVSNMSPEDSSIYLCSVLGTGGFAEAFFGQGTRLTVV.

The V gene is TRBV7-8, the J gene TRBJ1-5. This CDR3 is 14 amino acids long. Germline loops: CDR1 SGHVS, CDR2 FQNEAQ. CDR3 region: CASSPRGDNQPQHF.

The CDR3 protein is CASSLQGTGSTDTQNF. The rearrangement uses TRBV7-2 and TRBJ2-3; TCRdb gives TRBD1 as the D gene, but with no DNA this cannot be confirmed. The length of the CDR3 is 16 residues. From germline, CDR1 is SGHTA and CDR2 FQGNSA.

The rearrangement joins TRBV11-2 to TRBJ2-7; without DNA, the TCRdb call of TRBD1 cannot be checked. The length of the CDR3 is 13 residues. From germline, CDR1 is SGHAT and CDR2 FQNNGV. The CDR3 region is CASSLDVGQGAHF.

The J gene is TRBJ1-5, the V gene TRBV25-1. Per the germline V gene, CDR1 is MGHDK and CDR2 is SYGVNS. There are 14 residues in the CDR3. The CDR3 loop reads CASSEGYSNQPQHF. Filled out from reference TRBV25-1 and TRBJ1-5, the complete variable domain reads EADIYQTPRYLVIGTGKKITLECSQTMGHDKMYWYQQDPGMELHLIHYSYGVNSTEKGDLSSESTVSRIRTEHFPLTLESARPSHTSQYLCASSEGYSNQPQHFGDGTRLSIL.

This chain joins TRBV7-9 and TRBJ2-6. Germline assignment: CDR1 SEHNR and CDR2 FQNEAQ (reference sequence). This CDR3 contains 15 residues. CDR3 loop: CASSLAISGANVLTF.

The V call is TRBV10-3, the J call TRBJ2-3; there is no DNA to check the TCRdb D call of TRBD2. CDR3 size: 15 residues. Germline loops: CDR1 ENHRY, CDR2 SYGVKD. The CDR3 loop reads CAISEFAGNTDTQYF.

The V and J genes are TRBV27 and TRBJ1-5; the D gene TCRdb calls, TRBD1, cannot be checked with no DNA. The germline V gene encodes CDR1 MNHEY and CDR2 SMNVEV (reference sequence). The CDR3 spans 14 residues. The CDR3 loop is CASSFGRGGQPQHF.

This rearrangement joins TRBV7-8 to TRBJ2-7; TCRdb returns TRBD2, unconfirmable since there is no DNA. CDR3 length: 14 amino acids. Germline V CDR1 and CDR2: SGHVS, FQNEAQ. CDR3 loop: CASSLEAGHYEQYF.

The chain is built from TRBV9 and TRBJ1-1. This CDR3 is built from 14 residues. Per germline, CDR1 SGDLS and CDR2 YYNGEE. CDR3 region: CASSTSGGGTEAFF.

This chain's CDR3 is CSASTDQDRGLSYEQYF. This chain connects TRBV20-1 to TRBJ2-7; TCRdb's D gene call, TRBD1, goes unchecked for lack of DNA. The V gene's germline CDR1 is DFQATT and CDR2 SNEGSKA (reference sequence). This CDR3 has 17 residues.

The chain employs TRBV4-3 and TRBJ2-7. This CDR3 comprises 13 residues. Looked up from germline, CDR1 is LGHNA and CDR2 is YSLEER. The CDR3 here is CASSQDEEYEQYF.

This chain uses TRBV7-2 with TRBJ2-2; TCRdb's D call, TRBD1, is unchecked because there is no DNA. This CDR3 spans 13 amino acids. Germline assignment: CDR1 SGHTA and CDR2 FQGNSA. The CDR3 spells CASSDTGTGELFF.

The rearrangement joins TRBV11-3 to TRBJ2-1; TCRdb selects TRBD1, and the lack of DNA leaves this call unchecked. Germline CDR1 reads SGHNT; CDR2 reads YENEEA. The CDR3 covers 16 residues. CDR3 sequence reads: CASSLRTGVSYNEQFF.

CDR3 residues: CASSLLAEQETQYF. The V and J genes are TRBV2 and TRBJ2-5; there is no DNA to check the TCRdb D call of TRBD2. The CDR3 has 14 residues. The germline CDR1 and CDR2 sequences are SNHLY and FYNNEI.

The chain is built from TRBV20-1 and TRBJ1-2; TCRdb gives TRBD1 as the D gene, but with no DNA this cannot be confirmed. CDR3 length equals 17 residues. Germline CDR1 reads DFQATT; CDR2 reads SNEGSKA (reference sequence). The CDR3 is CSALSSGTGYANYGYTF.

V and J are TRBV4-3 and TRBJ2-7; TCRdb picks TRBD1, but there is no DNA to check that call. Germline CDR1 LGHNA, CDR2 YSLEER. The CDR3 is 15 amino acids. CDR3 sequence reads: CASSQDRDLSYEQYF.

V gene TRBV4-3 combines with J gene TRBJ2-2; as DNA is missing, the TRBD2 call by TCRdb cannot be tested. CDR1 and CDR2 (germline): LGHNA, YSLEER. The CDR3 sequence is 15 residues long. The CDR3 spells CASSQGGGYTGELFF.